These 20 T cell receptor beta chains were all obtained from the same sample, sequenced in a study of T cell repertoires in cytomegalovirus infection. These receptors have no identified antigens. TCRdb redid the calling of the reads with MiXCR, one entry per CDR3 protein. The sample shows some 270,000 distinct CDR3 sequences, approximately 22% of them seen only once. The starting material was cultured PBMCs, obtained from culture after CMV antigen stimulation. The source of these receptors is a human donor in good health (CMV status not recorded). Some clones in this sample may be carry-over from other donors' samples.

This clonotype came up a few times. V is TRBV7-2 and J is TRBJ2-2; unclear D gene. The CDR3 sequence is 14 residues long. CDR1 SGHTA and CDR2 FQGNSA come from the germline V gene. The V end lost 5 bases, the J end lost 5 bases, and 12 bases lay between the germline ends. CDR3 sequence reads: CASSRTQVTGELFF. The CDR3 nucleotides are TGTGCCAGCAGCCGAACTCAGGTGACCGGGGAGCTGTTTTTT.

The chain joins TRBV12-3 or TRBV12-4 to TRBJ2-3; D is uncertain. Trimming took 3 bases from V and 4 from J, leaving 8 bases between them. The CDR3 has 13 residues. CDR3 in DNA: TGTGCCAGCAGTTTTGGGCAGCCAGATACGCAGTATTTT. This translates into CASSFGQPDTQYF.

On this clonotype: A much larger clone sits a single nucleotide away, making a read error possible. The rearrangement uses TRBV7-8 and TRBJ2-7; D might be TRBD2 (5 bases). This CDR3 comprises 15 residues. Trimming cost V 4 bases and J 1 base, with 14 bases left between them. From germline, CDR1 is SGHVS and CDR2 FQNEAQ. The CDR3 DNA reads as TGTGCCAGCAGCTCTACACCTAGAGGGTCCTACGAGCAGTACGTC. It yields the protein CASSSTPRGSYEQYV.

In its sample, this clonotype was seen a few times. The V and J genes are TRBV6-2 or TRBV6-3 and TRBJ2-7; TRBD2 might be the D (5 bases). In germline, CDR1 is MNHEY, CDR2 SVGEGT. The CDR3 extends over 13 amino acids. The V end was cut by 5 bases, the J end by 7 bases, with 15 bases between. The CDR3 spells CASSLALATEQYV. The CDR3 DNA is TGTGCCAGCAGTCTAGCCCTTGCGACAGAGCAGTACGTC.

The V and J genes are TRBV10-2 and TRBJ1-5; maybe TRBD1 (6 bases). Trimming removed 0 bases at V and 4 bases at J, with 13 bases between. The CDR3 covers 16 residues. Germline values: CDR1 WSHSY, CDR2 SAAADI. The CDR3 coding sequence is TGCGCCAGCAGTGAGTCGAGCGGGAGGGGGAATCAGCCCCAGCATTTT. It translates to CASSESSGRGNQPQHF.

This clonotype showed up just a few times. CDR3 sequence: CASSDSLGGYTF. CDR3 DNA sequence: TGTGCCAGCAGCGACAGCCTGGGTGGCTACACCTTC. The chain links TRBV12-3 or TRBV12-4 to TRBJ1-2, with a possible D match to TRBD1 (5 bases). This CDR3 is 12 amino acids long. Trimming pared 6 bases from V and 7 bases from J, leaving 12 bases between.

In DNA form, the CDR3 reads TGCAGCGTTGAATATGCCCCCCGGGGCTCCTATGGCTACACCTTC. Protein sequence: CSVEYAPRGSYGYTF. The gene calls are TRBV29-1 and TRBJ1-2; tentative D call: TRBD1 (5 bases). Trimming shortened V by 2 bases and J by 4 bases, and 17 bases separated the two germline ends. This CDR3 region has 15 residues. Germline CDR1 reads SQVTM; CDR2 reads ANQGSEA. The variable domain in full, with the rest retrieved from reference TRBV29-1 and TRBJ1-2, is SAVISQKPSRDICQRGTSLTIQCQVDSQVTMMFWYRQQPGQSLTLIATANQGSEATYESGFVIDKFPISRPNLTFSTLTVSNMSPEDSSIYLCSVEYAPRGSYGYTFGSGTRLTVV.

DNA for the CDR3: TGTGCCAGTAGTATGGCGGGACAGGGAGATCAGCCCCAGCATTTT. Its translation: CASSMAGQGDQPQHF. This sequence joins TRBV19 and TRBJ1-5; TRBD1 matches at 9 bases. V lost 3 bases and J lost 5; bases outside the gene matches: 5. The CDR3 extends over 15 amino acids. Per germline, CDR1 LNHDA and CDR2 SQIVND (reference sequence).

This clonotype has only one observation. The gene calls are TRBV27 and TRBJ2-7, with 10 bases fitting TRBD1. The germline gives CDR1 MNHEY, CDR2 SMNVEV (reference sequence). J lost 2 bases, V lost 10 bases, and 17 bases had no gene match. This CDR3 spans 17 amino acids. CDR3 sequence (DNA): TGTGCCATCCGAGACAGGGGGCGATACGAAATCACCTACGAGCAGTACTTC. Translation gives CAIRDRGRYEITYEQYF.

The sample holds many counts of this clonotype. The chain links TRBV7-8 to TRBJ2-1, with D possibly matching TRBD1 (5 bases). The V gene's germline CDR1 is SGHVS and CDR2 FQNEAQ. The CDR3 spans 13 residues. Trimming cost V 1 base and J 9 bases, with 10 bases left between them. The CDR3 loop is CASSLDGAGEQFF. The CDR3 DNA sequence: TGTGCCAGCAGCTTAGATGGGGCTGGTGAGCAGTTCTTC.

This clonotype was detected many times. The chain combines TRBV12-3 or TRBV12-4 with TRBJ2-1, with 12 bases aligning to TRBD2. V was pared by 5 bases and J by 4 bases, with 3 bases of the junction left unmatched. The CDR3 runs to 15 residues. CDR3 DNA sequence: TGTGCCAGCAGTGCGACTAGCGGGGGTTACAATGAGCAGTTCTTC. It yields the protein CASSATSGGYNEQFF.

This clonotype was seen only a few times. The chain links TRBV28 to TRBJ1-1; 8 bases fit TRBD1. There are 14 residues in the CDR3. Germline V gene data show CDR1 as MDHEN and CDR2 as SYDVKM. J gave up 4 bases and V 5 bases, and 6 bases lay outside the gene matches. The CDR3 is CASSGTGYSTEAFF. CDR3 nucleotides: TGTGCCAGCAGTGGGACAGGTTATTCCACTGAAGCTTTCTTT.

V usage is TRBV30 and J usage is TRBJ2-7; D is undetermined. The germline gives CDR1 GTSNPN, CDR2 SVGIG (reference sequence). This CDR3 is built from 11 residues. V was clipped by 4 bases and J by 5 bases, with 9 bases between them. The CDR3 DNA is TGTGCCTGGATGGCGTATGACGAGCAGTACTTC. Translating gives CAWMAYDEQYF.

This clonotype was counted only a few times. This chain links TRBV7-9 with TRBJ2-3; the D gene is possibly TRBD1 (6 bases). Germline CDR1 is SEHNR and CDR2 is FQNEAQ (reference sequence). The CDR3 is 17 amino acids. With 5 bases removed from V and 0 bases from J, the gap between germline ends came to 18 bases. The CDR3 protein is CASSPSGQSLSTDTQYF. CDR3 in DNA: TGTGCCAGCAGCCCTAGTGGACAGAGCCTTAGCACAGATACGCAGTATTTT.

CDR3 in amino acids: CASSRQASGNYEQYF. The DNA of the CDR3 is TGCGCCAGCAGCCGACAGGCTAGCGGGAACTACGAGCAGTACTTC. The chain combines TRBV4-1 with TRBJ2-7; the match to TRBD2 covers 9 bases. This CDR3 has 15 residues. The V and J ends lost 4 bases and 3 bases, in that order; junction bases with no gene match: 7. Germline V CDR1 and CDR2: MGHRA, YSYEKL.

This clonotype has a handful of counts. V usage is TRBV12-3 or TRBV12-4 and J usage is TRBJ2-1; 10 positions match TRBD2. This CDR3 is 13 amino acids long. Trimming at V came to 6 bases and at J to 9 bases, leaving 5 bases not matched to a gene. The CDR3 DNA is TGTGCCAGCAGACTAGCGGGAAAGAGTGAGCAGTTCTTC. It specifies CASRLAGKSEQFF.

The V and J genes are TRBV7-8 and TRBJ1-5, with 8 bases lining up with TRBD1. V was clipped by 4 bases and J by 0 bases; unmatched bases: 8. This CDR3 comprises 17 residues. Looked up from germline, CDR1 is SGHVS and CDR2 is FQNEAQ. CDR3 sequence (DNA): TGTGCCAGCAGCTCCGGGACAGGCCGTAATAGCAATCAGCCCCAGCATTTT. Translation gives CASSSGTGRNSNQPQHF.

This clonotype was counted at least ten times. J is TRBJ1-6 and V is TRBV7-2; 7 nucleotides match TRBD1. Germline CDR1 SGHTA, CDR2 FQGNSA. The CDR3 is 16 amino acids. The junction had 7 bases not matched to a gene; V was cut back by 0 bases and J by 8 bases. This CDR3 is CASSLATGTGDSPLHF. The CDR3 DNA follows: TGTGCCAGCAGCTTAGCGACAGGGACGGGGGATTCACCCCTCCACTTT.

The chain carries TRBV7-2 and TRBJ2-1; 10 nucleotides match TRBD2. This CDR3 region has 13 residues. Germline V gene sequence: CDR1 SGHTA, CDR2 FQGNSA. The J segment lost 9 bases and the V segment lost 6 bases, leaving 5 bases of the junction unmatched. CDR3 in amino acids: CASRVAGGFEQFF. The DNA for the CDR3 is TGTGCCAGCAGGGTAGCGGGGGGCTTTGAGCAGTTCTTC.

This clonotype was seen many times. The chain uses TRBV7-2 and TRBJ2-1; 8 positions agree with TRBD2. The ends lost 4 bases at V and 9 bases at J; junction bases unmatched: 5. The CDR3 sequence is 13 residues long. Germline CDR1 is SGHTA and CDR2 is FQGNSA. The CDR3, as DNA: TGTGCCAGCAGCTCGGGACTAGAGGCTGAGCAGTTCTTC. Amino acid sequence: CASSSGLEAEQFF. Variable domain in full (rest from reference TRBV7-2 and TRBJ2-1): GAGVSQSPSNKVTEKGKDVELRCDPISGHTALYWYRQSLGQGLEFLIYFQGNSAPDKSGLPSDRFSAERTGGSVSTLTIQRTQQEDSAVYLCASSSGLEAEQFFGPGTRLTVL.